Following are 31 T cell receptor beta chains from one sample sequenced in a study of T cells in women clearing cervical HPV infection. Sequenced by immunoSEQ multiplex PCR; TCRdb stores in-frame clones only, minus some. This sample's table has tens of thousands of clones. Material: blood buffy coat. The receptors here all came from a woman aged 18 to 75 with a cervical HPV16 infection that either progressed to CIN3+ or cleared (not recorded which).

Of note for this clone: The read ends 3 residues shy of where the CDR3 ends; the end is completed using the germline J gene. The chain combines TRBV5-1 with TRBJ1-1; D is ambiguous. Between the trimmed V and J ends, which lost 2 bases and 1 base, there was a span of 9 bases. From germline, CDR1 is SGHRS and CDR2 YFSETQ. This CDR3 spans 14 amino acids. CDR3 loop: CASSFETANTEAFF. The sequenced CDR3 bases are TGCGCCAGCAGCTTTGAGACTGCGAACACTGAA. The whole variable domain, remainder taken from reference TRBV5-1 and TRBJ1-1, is KAGVTQTPRYLIKTRGQQVTLSCSPISGHRSVSWYQQTPGQGLQFLFEYFSETQRNKGNFPGRFSGRQFSNSRSEMNVSTLELGDSALYLCASSFETANTEAFFGQGTRLTVV.

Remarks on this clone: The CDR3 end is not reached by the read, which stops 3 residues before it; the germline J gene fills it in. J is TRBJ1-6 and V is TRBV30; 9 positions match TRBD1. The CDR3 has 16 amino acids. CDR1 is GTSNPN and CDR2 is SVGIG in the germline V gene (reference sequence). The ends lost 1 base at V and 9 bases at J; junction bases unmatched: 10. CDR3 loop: CAWSGLGQGQISPLHF. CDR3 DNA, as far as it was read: TGTGCCTGGAGTGGCCTCGGACAGGGGCAAATTTCACCC.

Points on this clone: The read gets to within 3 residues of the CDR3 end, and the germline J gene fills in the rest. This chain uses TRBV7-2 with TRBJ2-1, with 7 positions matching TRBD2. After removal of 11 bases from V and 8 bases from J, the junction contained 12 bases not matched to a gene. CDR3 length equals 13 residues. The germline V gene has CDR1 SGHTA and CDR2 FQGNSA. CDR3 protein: CAGRAGSGHEQFF. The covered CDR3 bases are TGTGCCGGTCGAGCGGGGTCGGGCCATGAG.

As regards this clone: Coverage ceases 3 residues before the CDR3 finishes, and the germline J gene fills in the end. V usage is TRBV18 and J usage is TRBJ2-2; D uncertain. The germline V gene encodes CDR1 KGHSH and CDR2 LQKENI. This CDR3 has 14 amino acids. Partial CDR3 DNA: TGTGCCAGCTCACCCCAGAGTTATAATGAAAAG. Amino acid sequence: CASSPQSYNEK. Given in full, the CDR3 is CASSPQSYNEKLFF.

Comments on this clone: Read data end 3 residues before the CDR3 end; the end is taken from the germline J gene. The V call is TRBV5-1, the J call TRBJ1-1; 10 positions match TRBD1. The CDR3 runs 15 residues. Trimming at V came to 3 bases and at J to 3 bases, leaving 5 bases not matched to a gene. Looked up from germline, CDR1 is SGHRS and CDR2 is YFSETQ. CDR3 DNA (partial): TGCGCCAGCAGCTACTCCGGGACAGGGGACACTGAA. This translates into CASSYSGTGDTE. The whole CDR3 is CASSYSGTGDTEAFF.

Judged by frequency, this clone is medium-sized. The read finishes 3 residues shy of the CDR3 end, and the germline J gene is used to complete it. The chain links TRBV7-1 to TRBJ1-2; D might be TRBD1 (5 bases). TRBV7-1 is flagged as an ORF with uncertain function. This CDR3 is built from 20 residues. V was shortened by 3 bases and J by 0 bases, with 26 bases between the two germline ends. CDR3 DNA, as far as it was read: TGTGCCAGCAGCTCCGAAATAACTGACAGTCGCACCTTTCCTAACTATGGC. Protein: CASSSEITDSRTFPNYG. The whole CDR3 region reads CASSSEITDSRTFPNYGYTF.

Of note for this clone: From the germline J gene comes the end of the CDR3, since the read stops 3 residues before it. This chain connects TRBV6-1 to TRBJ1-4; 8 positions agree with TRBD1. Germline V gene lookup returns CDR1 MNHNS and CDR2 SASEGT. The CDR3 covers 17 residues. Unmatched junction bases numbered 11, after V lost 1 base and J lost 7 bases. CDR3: CASSEGTGLAVSEKLFF. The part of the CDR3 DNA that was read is TGTGCCAGCAGTGAAGGGACAGGGCTGGCGGTTAGTGAAAAA.

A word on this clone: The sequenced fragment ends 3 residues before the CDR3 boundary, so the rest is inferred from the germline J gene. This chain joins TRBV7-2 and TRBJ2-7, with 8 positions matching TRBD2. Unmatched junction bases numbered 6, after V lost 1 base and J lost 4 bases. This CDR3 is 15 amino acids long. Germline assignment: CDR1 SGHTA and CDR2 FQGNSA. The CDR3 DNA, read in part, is TGTGCCAGCAGCTTAGTTGCGGGAGGCCATTACGAG. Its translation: CASSLVAGGHYE. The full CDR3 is CASSLVAGGHYEQYF.

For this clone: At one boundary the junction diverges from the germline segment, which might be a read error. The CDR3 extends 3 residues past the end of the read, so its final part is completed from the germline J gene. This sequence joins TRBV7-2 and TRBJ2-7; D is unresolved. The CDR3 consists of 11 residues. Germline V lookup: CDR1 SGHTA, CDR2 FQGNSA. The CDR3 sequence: CASRLVREQYF. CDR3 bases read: TGTGCCAGCAGATTAGTCCGCGAG.

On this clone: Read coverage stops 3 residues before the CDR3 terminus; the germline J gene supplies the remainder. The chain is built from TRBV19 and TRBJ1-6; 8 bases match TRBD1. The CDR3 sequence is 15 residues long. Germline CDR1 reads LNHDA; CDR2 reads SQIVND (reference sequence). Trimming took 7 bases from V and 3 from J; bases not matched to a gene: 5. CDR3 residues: CASTTGQGYNSPLHF. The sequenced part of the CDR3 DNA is TGTGCCAGTACCACTGGACAGGGCTATAATTCACCC.

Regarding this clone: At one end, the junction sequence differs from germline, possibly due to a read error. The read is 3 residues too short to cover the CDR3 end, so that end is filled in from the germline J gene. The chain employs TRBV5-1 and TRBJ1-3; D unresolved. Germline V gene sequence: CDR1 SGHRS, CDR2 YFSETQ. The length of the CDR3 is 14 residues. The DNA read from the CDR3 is TGCGCCAGCAGCCTAGACCTCTCTGGAAACACT. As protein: CASSLDLSGNT. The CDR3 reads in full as CASSLDLSGNTIYF.

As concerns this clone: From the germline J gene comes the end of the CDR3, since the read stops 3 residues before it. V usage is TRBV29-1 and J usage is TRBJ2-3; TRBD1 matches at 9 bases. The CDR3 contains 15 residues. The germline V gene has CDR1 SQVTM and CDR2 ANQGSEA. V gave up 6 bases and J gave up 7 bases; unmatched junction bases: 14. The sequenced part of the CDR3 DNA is TGCAGCGTCGAACTCCGGGACAGGGAAGTAAATACG. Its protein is CSVELRDREVNT. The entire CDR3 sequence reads CSVELRDREVNTQYF.

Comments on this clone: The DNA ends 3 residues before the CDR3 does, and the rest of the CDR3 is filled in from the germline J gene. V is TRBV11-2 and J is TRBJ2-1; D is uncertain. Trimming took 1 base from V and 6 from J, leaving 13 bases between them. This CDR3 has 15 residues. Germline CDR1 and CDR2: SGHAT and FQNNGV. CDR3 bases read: TGTGCCAGCAGCTTAGGGCAGGTACTCACCAATGAG. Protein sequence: CASSLGQVLTNE. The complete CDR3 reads CASSLGQVLTNEQFF. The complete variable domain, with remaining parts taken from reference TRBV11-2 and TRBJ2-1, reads EAGVAQSPRYKIIEKRQSVAFWCNPISGHATLYWYQQILGQGPKLLIQFQNNGVVDDSQLPKDRFSAERLKGVDSTLKIQPAKLEDSAVYLCASSLGQVLTNEQFFGPGTRLTVL.

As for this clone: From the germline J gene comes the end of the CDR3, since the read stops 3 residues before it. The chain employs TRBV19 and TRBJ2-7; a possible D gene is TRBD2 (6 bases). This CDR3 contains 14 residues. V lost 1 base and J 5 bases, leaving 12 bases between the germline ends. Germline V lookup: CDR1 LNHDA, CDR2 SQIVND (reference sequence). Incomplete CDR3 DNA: TGTGCCAGTAGTATAGGCGGTAGCGGCGACGAG. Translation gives CASSIGGSGDE. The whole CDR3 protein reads CASSIGGSGDEQYF. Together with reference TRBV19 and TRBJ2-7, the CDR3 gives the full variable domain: DGGITQSPKYLFRKEGQNVTLSCEQNLNHDAMYWYRQDPGQGLRLIYYSQIVNDFQKGDIAEGYSVSREKKESFPLTVTSAQKNPTAFYLCASSIGGSGDEQYFGPGTRLTVT.

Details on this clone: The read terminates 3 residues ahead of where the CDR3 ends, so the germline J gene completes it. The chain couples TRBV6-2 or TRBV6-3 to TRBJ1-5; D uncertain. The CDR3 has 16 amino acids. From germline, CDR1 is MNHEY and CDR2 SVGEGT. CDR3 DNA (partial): TGTGCCAGCACCAAACGCTTTACAGACGCCTTAGGACCC. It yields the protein CASTKRFTDALGP. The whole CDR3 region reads CASTKRFTDALGPQHF.

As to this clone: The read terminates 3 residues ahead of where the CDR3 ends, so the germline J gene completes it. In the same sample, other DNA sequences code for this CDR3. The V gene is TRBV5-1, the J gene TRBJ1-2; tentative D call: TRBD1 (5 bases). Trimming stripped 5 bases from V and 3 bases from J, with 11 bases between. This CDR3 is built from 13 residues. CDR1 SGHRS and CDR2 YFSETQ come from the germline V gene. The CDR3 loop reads CASSPDSYYGYTF. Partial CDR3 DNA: TGCGCCAGCAGTCCCGACAGCTACTATGGC.

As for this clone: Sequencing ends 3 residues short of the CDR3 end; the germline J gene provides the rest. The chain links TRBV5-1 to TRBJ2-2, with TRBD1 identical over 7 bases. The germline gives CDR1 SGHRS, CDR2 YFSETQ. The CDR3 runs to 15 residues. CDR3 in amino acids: CASSLTQGLISPLFF. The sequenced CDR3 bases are TGCGCCAGCAGCTTGACACAGGGGCTAATTTCACCG.

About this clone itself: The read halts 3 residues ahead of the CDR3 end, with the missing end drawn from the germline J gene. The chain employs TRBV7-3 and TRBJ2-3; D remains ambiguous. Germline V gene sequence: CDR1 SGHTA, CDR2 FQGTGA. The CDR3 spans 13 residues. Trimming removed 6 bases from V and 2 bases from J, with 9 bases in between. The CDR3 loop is CASSSPNTDTQYF. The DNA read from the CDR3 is TGTGCCAGCAGTTCCCCTAACACAGATACG.

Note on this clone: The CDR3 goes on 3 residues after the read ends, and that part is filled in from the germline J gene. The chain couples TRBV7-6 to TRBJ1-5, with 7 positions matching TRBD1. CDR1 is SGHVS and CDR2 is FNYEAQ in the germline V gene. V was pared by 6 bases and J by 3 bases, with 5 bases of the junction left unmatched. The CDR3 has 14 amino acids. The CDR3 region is CASRLQGFNQPQHF. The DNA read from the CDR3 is TGTGCCAGCAGGTTACAGGGGTTCAATCAGCCC.

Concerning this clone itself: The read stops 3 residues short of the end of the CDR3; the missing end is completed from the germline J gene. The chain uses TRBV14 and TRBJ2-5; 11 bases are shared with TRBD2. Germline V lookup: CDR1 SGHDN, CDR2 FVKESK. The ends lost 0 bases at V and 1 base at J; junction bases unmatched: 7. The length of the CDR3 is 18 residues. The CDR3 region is CASSQEGRTSGFQETQYF. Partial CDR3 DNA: TGTGCCAGCAGCCAAGAAGGGAGGACTAGCGGGTTCCAAGAGACC.

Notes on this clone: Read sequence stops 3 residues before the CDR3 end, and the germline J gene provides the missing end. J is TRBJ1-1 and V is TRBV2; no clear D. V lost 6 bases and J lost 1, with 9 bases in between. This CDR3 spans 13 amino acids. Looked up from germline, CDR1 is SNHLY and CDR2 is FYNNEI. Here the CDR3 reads CASRETENTEAFF. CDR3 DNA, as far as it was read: TGTGCCAGCAGGGAAACAGAGAACACTGAA.

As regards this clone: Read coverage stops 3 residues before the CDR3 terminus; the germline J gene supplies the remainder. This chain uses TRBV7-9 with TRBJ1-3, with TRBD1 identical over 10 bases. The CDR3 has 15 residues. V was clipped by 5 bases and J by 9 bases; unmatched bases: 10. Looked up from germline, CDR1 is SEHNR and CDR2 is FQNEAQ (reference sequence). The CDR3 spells CASSSPDRGAITIYF. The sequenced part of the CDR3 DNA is TGTGCCAGCAGCAGTCCGGACAGGGGGGCCATCACC.

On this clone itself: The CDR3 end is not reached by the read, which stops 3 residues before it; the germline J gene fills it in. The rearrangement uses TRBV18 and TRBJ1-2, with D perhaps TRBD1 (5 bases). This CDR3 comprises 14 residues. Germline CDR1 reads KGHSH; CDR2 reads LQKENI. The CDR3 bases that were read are TGTGCCAGCTCACCGGTCGGTGGGGCCTACGAC. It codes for CASSPVGGAYD. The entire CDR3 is CASSPVGGAYDYTF.

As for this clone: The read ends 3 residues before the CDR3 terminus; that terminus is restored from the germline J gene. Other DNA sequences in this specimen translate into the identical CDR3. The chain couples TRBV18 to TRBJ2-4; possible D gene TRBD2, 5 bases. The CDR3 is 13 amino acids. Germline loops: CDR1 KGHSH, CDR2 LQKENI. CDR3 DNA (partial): TGTGCCAGCTCACCACGGCAGGAGGATGGT. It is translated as CASSPRQEDG. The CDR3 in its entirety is CASSPRQEDGQYF.

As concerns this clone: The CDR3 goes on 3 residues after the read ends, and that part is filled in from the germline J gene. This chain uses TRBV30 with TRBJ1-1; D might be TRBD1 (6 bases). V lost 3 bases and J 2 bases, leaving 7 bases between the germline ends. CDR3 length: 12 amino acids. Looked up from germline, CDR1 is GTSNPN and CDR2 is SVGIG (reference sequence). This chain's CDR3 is CAWRTGNTEAFF. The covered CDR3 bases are TGTGCCTGGAGGACAGGCAACACTGAA.

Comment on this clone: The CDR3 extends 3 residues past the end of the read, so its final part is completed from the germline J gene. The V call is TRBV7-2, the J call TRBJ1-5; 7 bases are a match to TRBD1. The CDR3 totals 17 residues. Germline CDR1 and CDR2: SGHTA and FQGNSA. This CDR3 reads CASRLAGTGQVRQPQHF. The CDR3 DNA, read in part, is TGTGCAAGTCGCTTAGCCGGGACCGGACAGGTTCGCCAGCCC.

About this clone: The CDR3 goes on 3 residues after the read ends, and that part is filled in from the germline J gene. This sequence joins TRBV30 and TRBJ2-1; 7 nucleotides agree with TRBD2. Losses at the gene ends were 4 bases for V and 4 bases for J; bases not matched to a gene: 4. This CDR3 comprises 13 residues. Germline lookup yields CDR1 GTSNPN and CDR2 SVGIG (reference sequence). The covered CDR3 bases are TGTGCCTGGATGGCGGGAGAGTACAATGAG. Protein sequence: CAWMAGEYNE. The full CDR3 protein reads CAWMAGEYNEQFF.

The CDR3 spells CASSTRGASGRDEQFF. The covered CDR3 bases are TGTGCCAGCAGCACAAGGGGGGCTAGCGGGAGGGATGAG. This chain connects TRBV7-3 to TRBJ2-1; 12 bases are shared with TRBD2. The missing CDR3 end, 3 residues past where the read stops, is filled in from the germline J gene. Germline V lookup: CDR1 SGHTA, CDR2 FQGTGA. Germline trimming cut 5 bases from V and 8 bases from J; bases unmatched to any gene: 10. CDR3 length: 16 amino acids. The whole variable domain, remainder taken from reference TRBV7-3 and TRBJ2-1, is GAGVSQTPSNKVTEKGKYVELRCDPISGHTALYWYRQSLGQGPEFLIYFQGTGAADDSGLPNDRFFAVRPEGSVSTLKIQRTERGDSAVYLCASSTRGASGRDEQFFGPGTRLTVL.

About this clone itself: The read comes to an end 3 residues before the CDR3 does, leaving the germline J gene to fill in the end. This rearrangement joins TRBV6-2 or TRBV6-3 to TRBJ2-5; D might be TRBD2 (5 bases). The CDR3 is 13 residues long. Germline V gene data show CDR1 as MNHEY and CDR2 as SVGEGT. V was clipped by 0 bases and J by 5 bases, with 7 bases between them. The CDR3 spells CASSYSRVETQYF. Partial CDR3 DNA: TGTGCCAGCAGTTACTCGAGGGTGGAGACC.

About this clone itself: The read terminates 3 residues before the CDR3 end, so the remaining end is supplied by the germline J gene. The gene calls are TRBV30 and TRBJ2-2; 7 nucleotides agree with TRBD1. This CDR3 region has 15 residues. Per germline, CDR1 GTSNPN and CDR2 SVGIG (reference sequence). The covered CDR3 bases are TGTGCCTGGAGTCCAGGGGGAATAGTCGGGGAAAAG. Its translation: CAWSPGGIVGEK. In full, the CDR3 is CAWSPGGIVGEKLFF.

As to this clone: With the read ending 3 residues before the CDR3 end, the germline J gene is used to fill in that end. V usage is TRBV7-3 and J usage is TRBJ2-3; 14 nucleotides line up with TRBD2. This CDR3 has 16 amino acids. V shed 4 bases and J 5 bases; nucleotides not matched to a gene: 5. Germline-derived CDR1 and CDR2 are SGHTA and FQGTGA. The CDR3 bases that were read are TGTGCCAGCAGCTCGACTAGCGGGGGGGCATTAGATACG. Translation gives CASSSTSGGALDT. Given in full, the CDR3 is CASSSTSGGALDTQYF.